The 26 T cell receptor beta chains in this list originate from one sample, sequenced in a study of T cell responses to AZD1222 COVID-19 vaccine. Repertoires were generated with immunoSEQ multiplex PCR, while TCRdb's copy carries only in-frame clones and drops some. The table includes 80,000 or so clones, about 80% detected once. This specimen consisted of peripheral blood, obtained 28 days after the second dose of the MenACWY control vaccine. These receptors all come from an adult who received the MenACWY meningococcal vaccine as a control.

This clone was seen a handful of times. J is TRBJ1-2 and V is TRBV12-3 or TRBV12-4; D unclear. V lost 3 bases and J 5 bases, leaving 7 bases between the germline ends. The CDR3 sequence is 12 residues long. Here the CDR3 reads CASSFRWYGYTF. CDR3 coding DNA: TGTGCCAGCAGTTTCCGGTGGTATGGCTACACCTTC.

This sequence joins TRBV28 and TRBJ2-2; 9 nucleotides agree with TRBD1. CDR1 is MDHEN and CDR2 is SYDVKM in the germline V gene. Trimming cost V 6 bases and J 1 base; bases outside gene matches: 6. The CDR3 has 16 residues. The CDR3 loop reads CASRALTGGNTGELFF. The CDR3 region has the DNA TGTGCCAGCAGAGCCTTGACAGGGGGGAACACCGGGGAGCTGTTTTTT.

This rearrangement joins TRBV4-1 to TRBJ1-5; D not certain. The CDR3 has 16 residues. Per germline, CDR1 MGHRA and CDR2 YSYEKL. Trimming took off 0 bases at V and 1 base at J, with 10 bases between the two ends. The CDR3 sequence: CASSQEATASNQPQHF. The DNA of the CDR3 is TGCGCCAGCAGCCAAGAAGCAACAGCCAGCAATCAGCCCCAGCATTTT.

The chain recombines TRBV2 with TRBJ1-5; D is uncertain. Trimming pared 2 bases from V and 2 bases from J, leaving 4 bases between. The CDR3 is made up of 13 amino acids. Germline CDR1 reads SNHLY; CDR2 reads FYNNEI. This CDR3 reads CASSENRNQPQHF. CDR3 coding DNA: TGTGCCAGCAGTGAAAATCGCAATCAGCCCCAGCATTTT.

The rearrangement joins TRBV7-8 to TRBJ2-7; 7 bases line up with TRBD1. Trimming cost V 2 bases and J 1 base; bases outside gene matches: 5. CDR1 is SGHVS and CDR2 is FQNEAQ in the germline V gene. The CDR3 runs 15 residues. The CDR3 DNA is TGTGCCAGCAGCTTAAGGGACAGAGATTCCTACGAGCAGTACTTC. The encoded protein is CASSLRDRDSYEQYF.

The V gene is TRBV4-3, the J gene TRBJ2-1, with D perhaps assigned TRBD1 or TRBD2 (5 bases each). This CDR3 contains 15 residues. CDR1 and CDR2 (germline): LGHNA, YSLEER. V lost 3 bases and J 4 bases, leaving 13 bases between the germline ends. CDR3 in amino acids: CASSQEPGRYNEQFF. As DNA, the CDR3 is TGCGCCAGCAGCCAGGAGCCGGGACGTTACAATGAGCAGTTCTTC.

The count of this clone is one. The rearrangement links TRBV9 to TRBJ2-3, with 13 bases that match TRBD2. Losses at the gene ends were 4 bases for V and 7 bases for J; bases not matched to a gene: 21. Germline lookup yields CDR1 SGDLS and CDR2 YYNGEE. There are 20 residues in the CDR3. CDR3 nucleotides: TGTGCCAGCAGCCCCAGGGAGGGGAAAGGACTAGCGGGAGTAGGAAATACGCAGTATTTT. It translates to CASSPREGKGLAGVGNTQYF.

The V call is TRBV6-5, the J call TRBJ1-1; 8 positions match TRBD1. CDR3 length: 15 residues. Germline assignment: CDR1 MNHEY and CDR2 SVGAGI. V dropped 7 bases and J dropped 1; count of bases not matched to a gene: 8. This chain's CDR3 is CASTSLTGGNTEAFF. The DNA of the CDR3 is TGTGCCAGCACCTCCCTCACAGGGGGGAACACTGAAGCTTTCTTT.

The V call is TRBV2, the J call TRBJ2-1; tentatively, D is TRBD1 (7 bases). The ends were cut back, 5 bases at V and 0 bases at J, with 26 bases in the middle. The CDR3 is made up of 20 amino acids. Germline V gives CDR1 SNHLY, CDR2 FYNNEI. The CDR3 nucleotides are TGTGCCAGCAGTTGGGCAGGGACAGCTACTAGCCGGAGCTCCTACAATGAGCAGTTCTTC. This gives the protein CASSWAGTATSRSSYNEQFF. Together with reference TRBV2 and TRBJ2-1, the CDR3 gives the full variable domain: EPEVTQTPSHQVTQMGQEVILRCVPISNHLYFYWYRQILGQKVEFLVSFYNNEISEKSEIFDDQFSVERPDGSNFTLKIRSTKLEDSAMYFCASSWAGTATSRSSYNEQFFGPGTRLTVL.

This clone was seen once. V usage is TRBV4-2 and J usage is TRBJ2-3; TRBD2 agrees at 8 bases. V gave up 4 bases and J gave up 2 bases; unmatched junction bases: 8. CDR1 is LGHNA and CDR2 is YNFKEQ in the germline V gene. The CDR3 has 16 residues. CDR3 in DNA: TGTGCCAGCAGCCTACTACTAGCGGATCCCACAGATACGCAGTATTTT. Translating gives CASSLLLADPTDTQYF.

This clone showed up just once. This chain connects TRBV19 to TRBJ2-1, with TRBD1 identical over 8 bases. Per germline, CDR1 LNHDA and CDR2 SQIVND (reference sequence). Trimming at V came to 6 bases and at J to 6 bases, leaving 7 bases not matched to a gene. This CDR3 comprises 14 residues. CDR3 coding DNA: TGTGCCAGTAGCCCTATCGACAGGGGCAATGAGCAGTTCTTC. This sequence encodes CASSPIDRGNEQFF.

The J gene is TRBJ2-1, the V gene TRBV25-1; D gene ambiguous. The V end was cut by 3 bases, the J end by 2 bases, with 14 bases between. CDR1 is MGHDK and CDR2 is SYGVNS in the germline V gene. This CDR3 spans 16 amino acids. The CDR3 sequence is CASSDPDQEPYNEQFF. CDR3 in DNA: TGTGCCAGCAGTGATCCCGACCAGGAACCCTACAATGAGCAGTTCTTC.

The chain has TRBV6-2 or TRBV6-3 and TRBJ2-2; the D gene is possibly TRBD1 (5 bases). Trimming took off 6 bases at V and 5 bases at J, with 7 bases between the two ends. Germline V CDR1 and CDR2: MNHEY, SVGEGT. The CDR3 has 12 amino acids. The CDR3: CASSHRTGELFF. The DNA for the CDR3 is TGTGCCAGCAGCCACAGGACCGGGGAGCTGTTTTTT.

The chain combines TRBV6-5 with TRBJ2-1, with a tentative D call TRBD1 (5 bases). V was shortened by 5 bases and J by 0 bases, with 11 bases between the two germline ends. The germline V gene has CDR1 MNHEY and CDR2 SVGAGI. CDR3 length: 15 amino acids. CDR3 protein: CASSLGHNSYNEQFF. CDR3 DNA: TGTGCCAGCAGTCTCGGACACAACTCCTACAATGAGCAGTTCTTC.

The chain combines TRBV5-1 with TRBJ2-3; 14 positions agree with TRBD2. CDR3 size: 16 residues. V trimming: 4 bases; J trimming: 4 bases; junction bases outside the gene matches: 5. Germline V gene sequence: CDR1 SGHRS, CDR2 YFSETQ. CDR3 amino acids: CASSSGTSGGADTQYF. CDR3 DNA sequence: TGCGCCAGCAGCAGCGGGACTAGCGGGGGCGCAGATACGCAGTATTTT.

The chain uses TRBV5-6 and TRBJ2-3, with 13 positions matching TRBD2. The CDR3 has 15 amino acids. J lost 3 bases, V lost 3 bases, and 1 base had no gene match. CDR1 and CDR2 (germline): SGHDT, YYEEEE. The CDR3 coding sequence is TGTGCCAGCAGCTGGGGACTAGCGGGGACAGATACGCAGTATTTT. Residues: CASSWGLAGTDTQYF.

V gene TRBV11-2 combines with J gene TRBJ2-2, with D perhaps given as TRBD1 or TRBD2 (5 bases each). This CDR3 spans 17 amino acids. The ends were cut back, 5 bases at V and 1 base at J, with 17 bases in the middle. Looked up from germline, CDR1 is SGHAT and CDR2 is FQNNGV. The CDR3 region has the DNA TGTGCCAGCAGCACCTTTCCGGGACGGGGGAACACCGGGGAGCTGTTTTTT. This translates into CASSTFPGRGNTGELFF.

This sequence joins TRBV10-2 and TRBJ2-4; 11 nucleotides line up with TRBD2. The CDR3 loop spans 15 amino acids. CDR1 is WSHSY and CDR2 is SAAADI in the germline V gene. Trimming at V came to 9 bases and at J to 0 bases, leaving 4 bases not matched to a gene. CDR3 amino acids: CARIAGGLAKNIQYF. The CDR3 region has the DNA TGCGCCAGGATAGCGGGGGGGCTAGCCAAAAACATTCAGTACTTC.

The gene calls are TRBV29-1 and TRBJ1-1, with TRBD1 identical over 8 bases. CDR1 is SQVTM, CDR2 ANQGSEA, per germline. This CDR3 spans 13 amino acids. The V and J ends lost 6 bases and 5 bases, in that order; junction bases with no gene match: 8. The CDR3, as DNA: TGCAGCGTGGCTACAGGGGGAAGGACTGAAGCTTTCTTT. It encodes CSVATGGRTEAFF.

A few counts support this clone. This chain links TRBV4-3 with TRBJ2-3, with 10 positions matching TRBD2. The CDR3 contains 20 residues. V dropped 0 bases and J dropped 1; count of bases not matched to a gene: 13. Germline CDR1 LGHNA, CDR2 YSLEER. In nucleotides, the CDR3 is TGCGCCAGCAGCCAAGATCGACTAGCGGGTCTAATAGGGGGCACAGATACGCAGTATTTT. Translated, it gives CASSQDRLAGLIGGTDTQYF.

Regarding this clone: Other nucleotide sequences in the sample specify the same CDR3. V is TRBV30 and J is TRBJ2-5; possibly TRBD1 for D (5 bases). V lost 2 bases, J lost 5 bases, and 9 bases lay in between. CDR3 length: 12 amino acids. Germline V lookup: CDR1 GTSNPN, CDR2 SVGIG (reference sequence). CDR3 DNA sequence: TGTGCCTGGAGTAGGGGTGGGGAGACCCAGTACTTC. Translated, it gives CAWSRGGETQYF. Filled out from reference TRBV30 and TRBJ2-5, the complete variable domain reads SQTIHQWPATLVQPVGSPLSLECTVEGTSNPNLYWYRQAAGRGLQLLFYSVGIGQISSEVPQNLSASRPQDRQFILSSKKLLLSDSGFYLCAWSRGGETQYFGPGTRLLVL.

The chain has TRBV5-1 and TRBJ2-1; D uncertain. The germline CDR1 and CDR2 sequences are SGHRS and YFSETQ. With 0 bases removed from V and 10 bases from J, the gap between germline ends came to 20 bases. The CDR3 covers 16 residues. The CDR3 loop is CASSLAFLGRPQEQFF. The DNA for the CDR3 is TGCGCCAGCAGCTTGGCATTCCTCGGGCGCCCTCAGGAGCAGTTCTTC.

The chain employs TRBV5-5 and TRBJ2-7; D remains ambiguous. Looked up from germline, CDR1 is SGHKS and CDR2 is YYEKEE (reference sequence). The CDR3 is made up of 13 amino acids. Deletions cut 1 base from V and 2 bases from J, with 7 bases between. As DNA, the CDR3 is TGTGCCAGCAGCTTGTTGACAACCTACGAGCAGTACTTC. It translates to CASSLLTTYEQYF.

This clone was counted a single time. This chain uses TRBV4-1 with TRBJ2-5, with D uncertain. Germline lookup yields CDR1 MGHRA and CDR2 YSYEKL. This CDR3 region has 13 residues. With 1 base removed from V and 5 bases from J, the gap between germline ends came to 8 bases. The CDR3 is CASSQVPGETQYF. The CDR3 DNA reads as TGCGCCAGCAGCCAAGTCCCCGGGGAGACCCAGTACTTC.

The chain joins TRBV15 to TRBJ2-1, with TRBD2 matching 7 bases. The J segment lost 8 bases and the V segment lost 0 bases, leaving 4 bases of the junction unmatched. The germline gives CDR1 LNHNV, CDR2 YYDKDF (reference sequence). This CDR3 has 14 amino acids. The CDR3 spells CATSRDQGGHEQFF. In nucleotides, the CDR3 is TGTGCCACCAGCAGAGATCAGGGAGGGCATGAGCAGTTCTTC.

The chain carries TRBV15 and TRBJ1-1; D is perhaps TRBD1 (6 bases). V was trimmed by 1 base and J by 5 bases, leaving 11 bases between them. The CDR3 loop spans 14 amino acids. Germline-derived CDR1 and CDR2 are LNHNV and YYDKDF (reference sequence). CDR3: CATSRGGGRTEAFF. DNA for the CDR3: TGTGCCACCAGCAGAGGAGGGGGGCGTACTGAAGCTTTCTTT.